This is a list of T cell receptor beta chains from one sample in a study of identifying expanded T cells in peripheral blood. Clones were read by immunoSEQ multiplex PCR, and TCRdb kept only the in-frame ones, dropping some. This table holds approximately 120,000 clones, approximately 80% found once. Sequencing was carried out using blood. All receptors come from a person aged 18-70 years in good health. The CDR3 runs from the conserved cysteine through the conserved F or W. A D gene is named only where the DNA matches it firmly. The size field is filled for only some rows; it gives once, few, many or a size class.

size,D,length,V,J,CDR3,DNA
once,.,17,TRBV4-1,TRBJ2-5,CASSQDQVGGPQETQYF,TGCGCCAGCAGCCAAGATCAAGTAGGAGGGCCACAAGAGACCCAGTACTTC
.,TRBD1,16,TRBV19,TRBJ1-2,CASSIGTGDANYGYTF,TGTGCCAGTAGTATCGGGACAGGGGATGCTAACTATGGCTACACCTTC
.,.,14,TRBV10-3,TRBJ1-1,CAISESGGEAEAFF,TGTGCCATCAGTGAGTCTGGAGGGGAGGCTGAAGCTTTCTTT
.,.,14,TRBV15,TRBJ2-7,CATRTGTPGYEQYF,TGTGCCACCAGAACCGGGACACCCGGCTACGAGCAGTACTTC
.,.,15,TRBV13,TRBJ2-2,CASSLEIGGTGELFF,TGTGCCAGCAGCTTAGAAATAGGTGGTACCGGGGAGCTGTTTTTT
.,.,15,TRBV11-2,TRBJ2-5,CASSLFGGPQETQYF,TGTGCCAGCAGCTTATTCGGGGGGCCTCAAGAGACCCAGTACTTC
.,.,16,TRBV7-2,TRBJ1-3,CASSLATGLSGNTIYF,TGTGCCAGCAGCTTAGCGACAGGCCTCTCTGGAAACACCATATATTTT
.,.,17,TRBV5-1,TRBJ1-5,CASSLDPGDYSNQPQHF,TGCGCCAGCAGCTTGGATCCAGGAGACTATAGCAATCAGCCCCAGCATTTT
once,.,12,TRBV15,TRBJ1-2,CATSIGGDGYTF,TGTGCCACCAGCATTGGGGGGGATGGCTACACCTTC
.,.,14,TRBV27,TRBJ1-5,CASIPPGADQPQHF,TGTGCCAGCATTCCCCCGGGGGCAGATCAGCCCCAGCATTTT
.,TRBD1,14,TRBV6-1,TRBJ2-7,CASQRDRALYEQYF,TGTGCCAGCCAGAGGGACAGGGCCCTCTACGAGCAGTACTTC
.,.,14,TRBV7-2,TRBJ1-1,CASSLQGWNTEAFF,TGTGCCAGCAGCTTACAGGGTTGGAACACTGAAGCTTTCTTT
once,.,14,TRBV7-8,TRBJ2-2,CASSFRGNTGELFF,TGTGCCAGCAGCTTCCGGGGGAACACCGGGGAGCTGTTTTTT
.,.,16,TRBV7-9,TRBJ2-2,CASSPRAGPNTGELFF,TGTGCCAGCAGCCCTCGGGCAGGGCCCAACACCGGGGAGCTGTTTTTT
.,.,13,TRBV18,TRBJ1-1,CASSPQENTEAFF,TGTGCCAGCTCACCTCAGGAGAACACTGAAGCTTTCTTT
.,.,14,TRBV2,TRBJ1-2,CARIQYQGRPGYTF,TGTGCCAGAATACAGTACCAGGGAAGGCCCGGCTACACCTTC
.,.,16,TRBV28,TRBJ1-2,CASSLYGPGTLAGYTF,TGTGCCAGCAGTTTATACGGGCCAGGGACGTTGGCAGGCTACACCTTC
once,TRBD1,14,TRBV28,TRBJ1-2,CASSLLAGGDGYTF,TGTGCCAGCAGTTTACTTGCAGGGGGAGATGGCTACACCTTC
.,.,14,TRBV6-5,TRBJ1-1,CASSSATVGAEAFF,TGTGCCAGCAGCTCGGCGACGGTAGGGGCTGAAGCTTTCTTT
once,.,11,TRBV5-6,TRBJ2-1,CASNLFNEQFF,TGTGCCAGCAACTTATTCAATGAGCAGTTCTTC
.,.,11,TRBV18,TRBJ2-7,CASSPQARQYF,TGTGCCAGCTCACCACAGGCACGGCAGTACTTC
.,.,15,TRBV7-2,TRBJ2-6,CASSLGQVGANVLTF,TGTGCCAGCAGCTTAGGCCAGGTGGGGGCCAACGTCCTGACTTTC
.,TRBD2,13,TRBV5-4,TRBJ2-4,CASSLSGGDIQYF,TGTGCCAGCAGCTTGTCGGGGGGGGACATTCAGTACTTC
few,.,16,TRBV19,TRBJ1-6,CASSISLHRVNSPLHF,TGTGCCAGTAGTATATCGCTCCACAGGGTCAATTCACCCCTCCACTTT
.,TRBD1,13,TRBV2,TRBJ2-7,CACHRQGLHEQYF,TGTGCCTGCCACCGACAGGGATTACACGAGCAGTACTTC
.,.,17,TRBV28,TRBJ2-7,CASSLSLQHPLSYEQYF,TGTGCCAGCAGTTTATCTCTTCAACACCCCCTTTCCTACGAGCAGTACTTC
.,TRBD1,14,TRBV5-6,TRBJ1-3,CASSLTGVGNTIYF,TGTGCCAGCAGCCTTACAGGGGTAGGAAACACCATATATTTT
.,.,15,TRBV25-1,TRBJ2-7,CASWGRARHTYEQYF,TGTGCCAGCTGGGGAAGGGCAAGACATACCTACGAGCAGTACTTC
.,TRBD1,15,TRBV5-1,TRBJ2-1,CASSEGTGVGHEQFF,TGCGCCAGCAGCGAGGGGACAGGGGTCGGCCATGAGCAGTTCTTC
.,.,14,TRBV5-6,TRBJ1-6,CASSKSLRGSPLHF,TGTGCCAGCAGCAAATCCCTCCGGGGTTCACCCCTCCACTTT
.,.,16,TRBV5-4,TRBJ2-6,CASSILRSSGANVLTF,TGTGCCAGCAGCATCCTCAGGAGCTCTGGGGCCAACGTCCTGACTTTC
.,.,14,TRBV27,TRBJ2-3,CASSPQTAWDTQYF,TGTGCCAGCAGTCCTCAAACTGCATGGGATACGCAGTATTTT
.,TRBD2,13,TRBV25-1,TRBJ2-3,CATRLAGEDTQYF,TGTGCCACCCGACTAGCGGGGGAAGATACGCAGTATTTT
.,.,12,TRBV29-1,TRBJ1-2,CSVVGRNYGYTF,TGCAGCGTTGTTGGCAGGAACTATGGCTACACCTTC
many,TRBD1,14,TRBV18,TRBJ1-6,CASSPPGQRGSLHF,TGTGCCAGCTCGCCGCCGGGACAGCGAGGGTCCCTCCACTTT
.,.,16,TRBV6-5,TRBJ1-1,CASSYRGRGGNTEAFF,TGTGCCAGCAGTTATAGAGGGAGGGGAGGGAACACTGAAGCTTTCTTT
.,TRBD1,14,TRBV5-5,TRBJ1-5,CASSGGQLNQPQHF,TGTGCCAGCAGCGGGGGACAGCTTAATCAGCCCCAGCATTTT
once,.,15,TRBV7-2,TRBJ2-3,CASSLSGSSTDTQYF,TGTGCCAGCAGCTTGAGTGGGTCTAGCACAGATACGCAGTATTTT
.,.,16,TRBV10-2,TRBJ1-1,CASSDLARTGPTEAFF,TGCGCCAGCAGTGATCTCGCCAGGACGGGGCCCACTGAAGCTTTCTTT
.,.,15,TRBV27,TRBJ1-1,CASSLLPGVNTEAFF,TGTGCCAGCAGTTTATTGCCAGGGGTGAACACTGAAGCTTTCTTT
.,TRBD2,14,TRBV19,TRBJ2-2,CASKRGGGTGELFF,TGTGCCAGCAAGCGGGGGGGAGGCACCGGGGAGCTGTTTTTT
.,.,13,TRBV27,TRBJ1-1,CAAQEGLITEAFF,TGTGCCGCCCAGGAGGGTCTAATCACTGAAGCTTTCTTT
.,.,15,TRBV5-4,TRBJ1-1,CASSPGRPENTEAFF,TGTGCCAGCAGCCCCGGGCGCCCGGAGAACACTGAAGCTTTCTTT
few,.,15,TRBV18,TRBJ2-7,CASSPLGRPTYEQYF,TGTGCCAGCTCACCACTAGGACGGCCGACCTACGAGCAGTACTTC
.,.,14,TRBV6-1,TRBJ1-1,CASTTTRGRTEAFF,TGTGCCAGCACTACGACCCGGGGGCGGACTGAAGCTTTCTTT
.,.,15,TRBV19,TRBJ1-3,CASSTYHGGGNTIYF,TGTGCCAGTAGTACGTACCACGGGGGGGGAAACACCATATATTTT
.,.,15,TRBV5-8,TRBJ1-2,CASSSGDGYYYGYTF,TGTGCCAGCAGCTCGGGGGACGGTTACTACTATGGCTACACCTTC
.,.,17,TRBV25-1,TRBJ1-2,CASSEYFAGRALDGYTF,TGTGCCAGCAGTGAATATTTTGCGGGCAGGGCCCTCGATGGCTACACCTTC
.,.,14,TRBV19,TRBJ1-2,CASNQGWANYGYTF,TGTGCCAGTAATCAAGGGTGGGCTAACTATGGCTACACCTTC
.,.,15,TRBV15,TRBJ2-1,CATSRDRPTYNEQFF,TGTGCCACCAGCAGAGACAGGCCCACCTACAATGAGCAGTTCTTC
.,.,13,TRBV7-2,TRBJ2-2,CASSLPGSGELFF,TGTGCCAGCAGCTTACCCGGGTCCGGGGAGCTGTTTTTT
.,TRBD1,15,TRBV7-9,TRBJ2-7,CASSLPVLTGDEQYF,TGTGCCAGCAGCTTACCGGTCCTAACAGGGGACGAGCAGTACTTC
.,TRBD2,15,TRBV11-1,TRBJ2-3,CASSLRGGGTDTQYF,TGTGCCAGCAGCTTACGGGGGGGCGGCACAGATACGCAGTATTTT
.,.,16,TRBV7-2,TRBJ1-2,CASSSNGAGLHYGYTF,TGTGCCAGCAGCTCCAATGGGGCGGGGCTTCACTATGGCTACACCTTC
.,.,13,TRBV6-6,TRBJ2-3,CATRGGQTDTQYF,TGTGCCACCAGGGGGGGGCAGACAGATACGCAGTATTTT
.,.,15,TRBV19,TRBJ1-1,CASSFIWDLATEAFF,TGTGCCAGTAGTTTCATCTGGGACTTAGCCACTGAAGCTTTCTTT
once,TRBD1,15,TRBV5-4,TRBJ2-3,CASSSGTGGGDTQYF,TGTGCCAGCAGCTCCGGGACAGGGGGAGGAGATACGCAGTATTTT